This T cell receptor beta chain appears in the sequencing data of a study of OX40 agonist ivuxolimab in advanced cancers. The wider study: Each dose-escalation patient presented with hepatocellular carcinoma, melanoma, renal cell or head and neck cancer. Two patients with cutaneous melanoma and one with hepatocellular carcinoma, three in total, showed partial responses. With a range of about 23 to 85, age averaged about 58 years, and 75% to 90% were male.

TCRdb's copy holds only in-frame clones and misses some; the assay was immunoSEQ multiplex PCR. The profile shows around 68,000 clones, around nine tenths of them singletons. V dropped 4 bases and J dropped 6 bases, with 8 bases sitting between them. Germline-derived CDR1 and CDR2 are SGHAT and FQNNGV. CDR3 length equals 12 residues. The receptor's source is an adult with an advanced solid tumor such as melanoma, head and neck, liver or kidney cancer. The J gene is TRBJ2-3, the V gene TRBV11-2; TRBD1 is a possible D gene (7 bases). Source: CD4+ or CD8+ T cells sorted from blood, taken in a trial of the OX40 agonist ivuxolimab. DNA of the CDR3: TGTGCCAGCAGCTCAGGGGGGGATACGCAGTATTTT. Amino acid sequence: CASSSGGDTQYF.